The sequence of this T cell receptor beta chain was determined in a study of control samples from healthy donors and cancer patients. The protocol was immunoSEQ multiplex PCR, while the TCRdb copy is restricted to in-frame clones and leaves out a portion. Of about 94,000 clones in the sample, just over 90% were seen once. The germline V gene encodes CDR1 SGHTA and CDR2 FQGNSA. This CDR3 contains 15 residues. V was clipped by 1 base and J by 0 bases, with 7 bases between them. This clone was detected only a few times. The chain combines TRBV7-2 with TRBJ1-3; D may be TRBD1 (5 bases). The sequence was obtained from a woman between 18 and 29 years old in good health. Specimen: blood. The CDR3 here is CASSLDGTSGNTIYF. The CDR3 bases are TGTGCCAGCAGCTTAGACGGGACCTCTGGAAACACCATATATTTT.